A selection of T cell receptor beta chains follows, all from one sample in a study of siplizumab effects on memory and regulatory T cells. This table comes from immunoSEQ multiplex PCR, and its TCRdb copy is limited to in-frame clones, with some not included. The table includes fewer than 70,000 clones, around 90% detected once. Specimen: Tregs sorted from blood. Receptors originate from a human donor in good health. Both conserved end residues are part of each CDR3. A D gene is named only where the DNA matches it firmly. Clone size appears in some rows only: once, few, many, or a class for an expanded clone.

d_gene	abundance	v_gene	j_gene	CDR3nt	CDR3aa
NA	NA	TRBV29-1	TRBJ1-2	TGCAGCACCTCCGCCGATGGCTACACCTTC	CSTSADGYTF
NA	NA	TRBV25-1	TRBJ1-1	TGTGCCAGCAGTGAGGGGCGGAGGACTGAAGCTTTCTTT	CASSEGRRTEAFF
NA	NA	TRBV20-1	TRBJ1-1	TGCAGTGCTAGGGGACACACTGAAGCTTTCTTT	CSARGHTEAFF
NA	once	TRBV7-9	TRBJ2-3	TGTGCCAGCATCCTGACAGGGACTAGCACAGATACGCAGTATTTT	CASILTGTSTDTQYF
NA	NA	TRBV5-4	TRBJ1-1	TGTGCCAGCAGCTGGCCAGGTGGCCCTGAAGCTTTCTTT	CASSWPGGPEAFF
NA	few	TRBV7-2	TRBJ2-1	TGTGCCAGCAGCTTAACTGGTCCTAGACACTACAATGAGCAGTTCTTC	CASSLTGPRHYNEQFF
TRBD1	few	TRBV19	TRBJ1-4	TGTGCCAGCAGGGACAGACCAACTAATGAAAAACTGTTTTTT	CASRDRPTNEKLFF
TRBD1	NA	TRBV5-1	TRBJ2-3	TGCGCCAGCAGGCCCGGGACAGGTGGGCCAGATACGCAGTATTTT	CASRPGTGGPDTQYF
NA	NA	TRBV25-1	TRBJ2-1	TGTGCCAGCAGGATGACACTTCACAATGAGCAGTTCTTC	CASRMTLHNEQFF
NA	NA	TRBV28	TRBJ1-1	TGTGCCAGCCCCTCTCGCACTGAAGCTTTCTTT	CASPSRTEAFF
NA	NA	TRBV20-1	TRBJ1-5	TGCAGTGCCAAATCCTATCAGCCCCAGCATTTT	CSAKSYQPQHF
NA	NA	TRBV4-3	TRBJ2-7	TGCGCCAGCAGCCAAGATGGGGGCCCCTCCTACGAGCAGTACTTC	CASSQDGGPSYEQYF
NA	NA	TRBV5-4	TRBJ2-3	TGTGCCAGCAGGACCAACCTAGGGCAGATAGGTACGCAGTATTTT	CASRTNLGQIGTQYF
NA	NA	TRBV28	TRBJ2-7	TGTGCCAGCAGTCCCCAGGGGATAACCTACGAGCAGTACTTC	CASSPQGITYEQYF
NA	NA	TRBV10-3	TRBJ2-7	TGTGCCATCAGTGCACCAAGCTACGAGCAGTACTTC	CAISAPSYEQYF
NA	NA	TRBV7-9	TRBJ2-7	TGTGCCAGCAGTAAGGAAAGTTCGGGGGCCTACGAGCAGTACTTC	CASSKESSGAYEQYF
TRBD1	once	TRBV19	TRBJ1-3	TGTGCCAGTAGTAGGACAGGGACCCTTGGAAACACCATATATTTT	CASSRTGTLGNTIYF
TRBD1	NA	TRBV5-1	TRBJ2-7	TGCGCCAGCAGCCCGGGACAGCACTCCTACGAGCAGTACTTC	CASSPGQHSYEQYF
TRBD1	NA	TRBV7-9	TRBJ1-2	TGTGCCAGCAGCGGAGACAGGGACCTCTATGGCTACACCTTC	CASSGDRDLYGYTF
NA	NA	TRBV28	TRBJ2-1	TGTGCCAGCAGTTTAAGGCTAAATTACAATGAGCAGTTCTTC	CASSLRLNYNEQFF
NA	NA	TRBV28	TRBJ1-5	TGTGCCAGCAGTTTTTACAAGAGCAATCAGCCCCAGCATTTT	CASSFYKSNQPQHF
NA	NA	TRBV30	TRBJ2-3	TGTGCCTGGAGTGTACTGGGGGATACGCAGTATTTT	CAWSVLGDTQYF
NA	NA	TRBV11-1	TRBJ2-5	TGTGCCAGCAGCTTAAACAGGGTGGAGACCCAGTACTTC	CASSLNRVETQYF
TRBD2	NA	TRBV5-1	TRBJ2-1	TGCGCCAGCAGAAAAACTAGCGGGAGCTACAATGAGCAGTTCTTC	CASRKTSGSYNEQFF
NA	NA	TRBV19	TRBJ1-1	TGTGCCAGTAGAAACCGGGACACGGAATCTCAAGCTTTCTTT	CASRNRDTESQAFF
NA	NA	TRBV2	TRBJ1-5	TGTGCCACGAATGCGGGGGCAGGGGGCAATCAGCCCCAGCATTTT	CATNAGAGGNQPQHF
NA	NA	TRBV20-1	TRBJ2-5	TGCAGTGCATCTGCGACCGAGACCCAGTACTTC	CSASATETQYF
NA	NA	TRBV6-6	TRBJ1-5	TGTGCCAGCAGCGCAGGGAGGGTCATTCAGCCCCAGCATTTT	CASSAGRVIQPQHF
TRBD1	NA	TRBV30	TRBJ1-2	TGTGCCTGGAACAGGGGGCCCGGTTATGGCCACACCTTC	CAWNRGPGYGHTF
NA	NA	TRBV7-9	TRBJ1-2	TGTGCCAGCAGCTCTAGTACAGGGAACTATGGCTACACCTTC	CASSSSTGNYGYTF
NA	NA	TRBV20-1	TRBJ2-3	TGCAGTGCTAGCCGCACAGATACGCAGTATTTT	CSASRTDTQYF
TRBD1	NA	TRBV18	TRBJ1-2	TGTGCCAGCTCACTAAACGAACAGGGGATCGGCTATGGCTACACCTTC	CASSLNEQGIGYGYTF
TRBD1	NA	TRBV29-1	TRBJ2-7	TGCAGCGTCCGGCCAGGGACAGGGACTGGAGAGCAGTACTTC	CSVRPGTGTGEQYF
NA	NA	TRBV10-1	TRBJ2-1	TGCGCCAGCAGTGAGTCTAGTGGGAGTTCCTACAATGAGCAGTTCTTC	CASSESSGSSYNEQFF
NA	NA	TRBV18	TRBJ2-3	TGTGCCAGCTCACCGTGGGCTAGCGTCACAGATACGCAGTATTTT	CASSPWASVTDTQYF
NA	NA	TRBV9	TRBJ2-2	TGTGCCAGCAGCGTAGCGGGTAGCGGACCGAACACCGGGGAGCTGTTTTTT	CASSVAGSGPNTGELFF
NA	few	TRBV28	TRBJ2-1	TGTGCCAGCAGTTTTTTCCGGGAGAGTTCGGAGCAGTTCTTC	CASSFFRESSEQFF
NA	NA	TRBV30	TRBJ2-7	TGTGCCTGGAGACCGGACAGCTACGAGCAGTACTTC	CAWRPDSYEQYF
NA	once	TRBV5-1	TRBJ1-5	TGCGCCAGCAGCTTGGCTTCACCGGGACAGCCCCAGCATTTT	CASSLASPGQPQHF
NA	NA	TRBV27	TRBJ2-3	TGTGCCAGCAGGACCTTGAGGGGGAATACGCAGTATTTT	CASRTLRGNTQYF
NA	NA	TRBV7-9	TRBJ2-3	TGTGCCAGCAGCTTAGTCCGTCTCGATACGCAGTATTTT	CASSLVRLDTQYF
TRBD1	NA	TRBV9	TRBJ2-3	TGTGCCAGCAGCGTAGCTGCTAGGACAGGGGTAGATACGCAGTATTTT	CASSVAARTGVDTQYF
NA	NA	TRBV7-3	TRBJ1-1	TGTGCCAGCAGCTTAAGGGGCCCCACAAGGACTGAAGCTTTCTTT	CASSLRGPTRTEAFF
TRBD1	NA	TRBV4-1	TRBJ1-5	TGCGCCAGCAGCCAAGATATCTGGACAGGTCTTAGCAATCAGCCCCAGCATTTT	CASSQDIWTGLSNQPQHF
NA	NA	TRBV15	TRBJ1-2	TGTGCCACCAGCAGAGATCGACTAGGCTACACCTTC	CATSRDRLGYTF
NA	NA	TRBV6-6	TRBJ1-2	TGTGCCAGCAGTTACGGCCCAGGGCCCTATGGCTACACCTTC	CASSYGPGPYGYTF
NA	NA	TRBV7-9	TRBJ2-3	TGTGCCAGCAGCCCTTCCTTAGCTGGAGGGGCAGATACGCAGTATTTT	CASSPSLAGGADTQYF
NA	once	TRBV7-9	TRBJ1-4	TGTGCCAGCAGCACCCCGGGGGGTCCCGAGACACTGTTTTTT	CASSTPGGPETLFF
NA	NA	TRBV5-1	TRBJ1-1	TGCGCCAGCACCTTGGGGGCGGGTACTGAAGCTTTCTTT	CASTLGAGTEAFF
TRBD2	NA	TRBV19	TRBJ2-7	TGTGCCAGAATGGGCCTGGGTGGAAAAACGGGACTAGCGGGAACTGAGGGTTCCGAGCAGTACTTC	CARMGLGGKTGLAGTEGSEQYF
TRBD1	NA	TRBV5-6	TRBJ2-5	TGTGCCAGCAGCTTGGACTGGACAGGGTATGGAGAGACCCAGTACTTC	CASSLDWTGYGETQYF
TRBD2	NA	TRBV10-2	TRBJ2-1	TGCGCCAGCAGTAGAGCGGGAGGGCCAGTCGATGAGCAGTTCTTC	CASSRAGGPVDEQFF
NA	NA	TRBV7-2	TRBJ2-7	TGTGCCAGCAGCTTTAGACAGGCATACGAGCAGTACTTC	CASSFRQAYEQYF
TRBD1	NA	TRBV28	TRBJ1-5	TGTGCCAGCAGTTTAGAAGTTTGGATCGGGACAGGGGGCCCTGATGGCAATCAGCCCCAGCATTTT	CASSLEVWIGTGGPDGNQPQHF